This T cell receptor beta chain was found in a study of Ad26.COV2.S vaccination and SARS-CoV-2 variants. This clone was seen just once. V was trimmed by 3 bases and J by 1 base, leaving 8 bases between them. Germline V CDR1 and CDR2: LGHDT, YNNKEL (reference sequence). The CDR3 runs 14 residues. Noted treatment: over 15 received Ad26.COV2.S at low or high dose, single or two shots; 5 received placebo; per-sample allocation not given. All samples were drawn on day 63, counting from the first vaccine or placebo injection. TCRdb keeps only in-frame clones here, not all; method: immunoSEQ multiplex PCR. The data show more than 300,000 clones, with roughly 91% seen just once and roughly 5% held by the top ten.

The chain uses TRBV3-1 (or the pseudogene TRBV3-2) and TRBJ2-3; D gene uncertain. This TCR was sampled from a person between 18 and 65 years old who received the Ad26.COV2.S COVID-19 vaccine or a placebo. The specimen was peripheral blood, collected in a trial of Ad26.COV2.S vaccine versus placebo. The CDR3 sequence: CASSQGLGTDTQYF. Here the CDR3 DNA reads TGTGCCAGCAGCCAGGGGTTGGGCACAGATACGCAGTATTTT.